This T cell receptor (beta chain) was sequenced during a study of T cells after yellow fever vaccination. Findings and limits, study-wide: Only a small proportion of the clonotypes turned up in both the CD4 and the CD8 compartments, likely arising from convergent recombination. It was a weaker secondary response, yet one that peaked faster, at day 5 versus 15. Once the booster was given, most primary-vaccination clones reappeared, at approximately 97% for CD4 and 88% for CD8.

The sample holds many counts of this clonotype. Its antigen is as yet unknown. The CDR3 totals 15 residues. Germline CDR1 MDHEN, CDR2 SYDVKM. V lost 6 bases to trimming and J lost 0 bases, with 15 bases between them. TCRdb itself ran the 5' RACE reads through MiXCR, one entry per CDR3 protein. The table lists roughly 150,000 distinct CDR3 sequences, more than 6% of them singletons. The source is a young man who received the YFV17D yellow fever vaccine. The sample in question was CD4+ T cells sorted from PBMCs, obtained 5 days after the yellow fever booster vaccination. The rearrangement links TRBV28 to TRBJ2-7; D is tentatively TRBD1 or TRBD2 (5 bases each). The CDR3 bases are TGTGCCAGCAGCCAGGGACCATTGAGCTCCTACGAGCAGTACTTC. Translating gives CASSQGPLSSYEQYF. Using reference TRBV28 and TRBJ2-7 for the parts outside the CDR3, the full variable domain is DVKVTQSSRYLVKRTGEKVFLECVQDMDHENMFWYRQDPGLGLRLIYFSYDVKMKEKGDIPEGYSVSREKKERFSLILESASTNQTSMYLCASSQGPLSSYEQYFGPGTRLTVT.